One and the same sample provided the 3 T cell receptor beta chains below, sequenced in a study of T cell responses to AZD1222 COVID-19 vaccine. Some clones are missing from TCRdb's copy, which holds only in-frame ones; the method was immunoSEQ multiplex PCR. This table holds around 150,000 clones, around 94% found once. Sequences were derived from peripheral blood, sampled on day 0 of AZD1222 vaccination. Receptors were obtained from an adult in good health.

The chain combines TRBV28 with TRBJ2-3; 14 positions match TRBD2. Germline V gene lookup returns CDR1 MDHEN and CDR2 SYDVKM. J lost 1 base, V lost 6 bases, and 6 bases had no gene match. This CDR3 has 17 amino acids. CDR3 region: CASSRLAGGPGTDTQYF. The CDR3 nucleotides are TGTGCCAGCAGCCGACTAGCGGGGGGGCCGGGCACAGATACGCAGTATTTT.

In its sample, this clone was seen a few times. The chain links TRBV30 to TRBJ1-6, with D uncertain. The CDR3 loop spans 14 amino acids. Germline V lookup: CDR1 GTSNPN, CDR2 SVGIG (reference sequence). Trimming cost V 2 bases and J 10 bases, with 15 bases left between them. Here the CDR3 reads CAWSLLTEGSPLHF. The CDR3 DNA sequence: TGTGCCTGGAGTTTGTTGACCGAAGGGTCACCCCTCCACTTT. The whole variable domain, filled in from reference TRBV30 and TRBJ1-6, reads SQTIHQWPATLVQPVGSPLSLECTVEGTSNPNLYWYRQAAGRGLQLLFYSVGIGQISSEVPQNLSASRPQDRQFILSSKKLLLSDSGFYLCAWSLLTEGSPLHFGNGTRLTVT.

The V gene is TRBV4-3, the J gene TRBJ1-6; D gene unclear. Germline CDR1 LGHNA, CDR2 YSLEER. Trimming removed 0 bases at V and 8 bases at J, with 11 bases between. The CDR3 covers 15 residues. The CDR3 loop reads CASSQEGRNYSPLHF. DNA of the CDR3: TGCGCCAGCAGCCAAGAGGGCAGAAACTATTCACCCCTCCACTTT.